What follows are 21 T cell receptor beta chains derived from one specimen sequenced in a study of T cell repertoires in cytomegalovirus infection. TCRdb recomputed calls from the reads with MiXCR, one row per CDR3 protein. The data show about 920,000 distinct CDR3 sequences, about a third seen once. No antigens are known for them. Source: cultured CD8+ T cells from PBMCs, taken from culture after CMV antigen stimulation. The receptors were sampled from a human donor in good health (CMV status not recorded). Some clones in this sample may be carry-over from other donors' samples.

The V gene is TRBV10-3, the J gene TRBJ2-2; a possible D gene is TRBD1 (5 bases). Germline lookup yields CDR1 ENHRY and CDR2 SYGVKD. The CDR3 is 16 amino acids. Trimming cost V 2 bases and J 7 bases, with 17 bases left between them. In DNA form, the CDR3 reads TGTGCCATCAGTGAGGCGATGGGCCAGGGTGGCGGGGAGCTGTTTTTT. Protein: CAISEAMGQGGGELFF.

This clonotype was seen ten or more times. The chain joins TRBV19 to TRBJ2-6; D perhaps matches TRBD1 (6 bases). There are 17 residues in the CDR3. Per the germline V gene, CDR1 is LNHDA and CDR2 is SQIVND (reference sequence). The V gene lost 6 bases and the J gene lost 4 bases, with 19 bases spanning the gap. CDR3 DNA: TGTGCCAGTAGGGAGGCCAGAGGGGGACCGGGGGCCAACGTCCTGACTTTC. Translation: CASREARGGPGANVLTF.

This clonotype was seen ten or more times. The chain has TRBV7-4 and TRBJ1-5, with no clear D. The CDR3 contains 17 residues. CDR1 and CDR2 (germline): SGHVT, SQSDAQ. Trimming pared 3 bases from V and 2 bases from J, leaving 17 bases between. The CDR3 here is CASSFLRAAIGNQPQHF. In DNA form, the CDR3 reads TGTGCCAGCAGCTTTTTAAGGGCGGCGATCGGCAATCAGCCCCAGCATTTT.

This clonotype came up many times. The CDR3 reads CASSFVGGEDTQYF. CDR3 nucleotide sequence: TGTGCCAGCAGTTTTGTAGGGGGAGAAGATACGCAGTATTTT. The rearrangement links TRBV12-3 or TRBV12-4 to TRBJ2-3; D possibly corresponds to TRBD1 (6 bases). The CDR3 runs to 14 residues. V was cut by 3 bases and J by 5 bases, with 12 bases left in between.

The CDR3 DNA reads as TGTGCCAGCAGTTTTGGACAGGGAGGCGACTTGGGCTACACCTTC. Protein: CASSFGQGGDLGYTF. This chain uses TRBV6-5 with TRBJ1-2, with TRBD1 matching over 8 bases. The junction had 12 bases not matched to a gene; V was cut back by 4 bases and J by 8 bases. The germline V gene encodes CDR1 MNHEY and CDR2 SVGAGI. The CDR3 consists of 15 residues.

This rearrangement joins TRBV10-3 to TRBJ2-1; 8 nucleotides agree with TRBD1. The CDR3 spans 13 residues. V lost 6 bases to trimming and J lost 5 bases; unmatched junction nucleotides: 3. Germline V gene data show CDR1 as ENHRY and CDR2 as SYGVKD. This CDR3 is CAIRTDRDNEQFF. The CDR3 coding sequence is TGTGCCATCAGGACGGACAGGGACAATGAGCAGTTCTTC.

The chain joins TRBV7-9 to TRBJ2-7; TRBD2 matches at 7 bases. This CDR3 comprises 16 residues. Germline CDR1 and CDR2: SEHNR and FQNEAQ (reference sequence). J gave up 2 bases and V 3 bases, and 10 bases lay outside the gene matches. CDR3: CASSLGGPPTAYEQYF. The CDR3 DNA follows: TGTGCCAGCAGCTTGGGAGGGCCACCAACCGCCTACGAGCAGTACTTC. The entire variable domain, with the rest obtained from reference TRBV7-9 and TRBJ2-7, is as follows: DTGVSQNPRHKITKRGQNVTFRCDPISEHNRLYWYRQTLGQGPEFLTYFQNEAQLEKSRLLSDRFSAERPKGSFSTLEIQRTEQGDSAMYLCASSLGGPPTAYEQYFGPGTRLTVT.

V gene TRBV7-9 combines with J gene TRBJ2-1; D gene unclear. V shed 8 bases and J shed 6 bases, with 11 bases lying between them. CDR3 length: 12 residues. The V gene's germline CDR1 is SEHNR and CDR2 FQNEAQ (reference sequence). CDR3 in amino acids: CASFRQINEQFF. For the CDR3, the DNA is TGTGCCAGCTTTCGTCAGATCAATGAGCAGTTCTTC.

The CDR3 DNA follows: TGTGCCATCAGTGACCGGAACAGGACAGATACGCAGTATTTT. Translation gives CAISDRNRTDTQYF. This rearrangement joins TRBV10-3 to TRBJ2-3, with D perhaps TRBD1 (5 bases). Germline V gives CDR1 ENHRY, CDR2 SYGVKD. CDR3 length equals 14 residues. V lost 3 bases, J lost 3 bases, and 10 bases lay in between.

A remark on this clonotype: A much larger clone differs from this one at a single base, so this may be a read error. V is TRBV7-8 and J is TRBJ1-5; 10 bases agree with TRBD1. The CDR3 loop spans 16 amino acids. Germline-derived CDR1 and CDR2 are SGHVS and FQNEAQ. CDR3: CANSPDRGNRNQPQHF. In DNA, the CDR3 is TGTGCCAACAGCCCGGACAGGGGGAATCGAAATCAGCCCCAGCATTTT.

The chain uses TRBV7-9 and TRBJ1-5; no clear D gene. There are 12 residues in the CDR3. Germline assignment: CDR1 SEHNR and CDR2 FQNEAQ (reference sequence). Trimming left V 2 bases short and J 5 bases short, with 4 bases between. The CDR3 nucleotides are TGTGCCAGCAGCTTACAGGATCAGCCCCAGCATTTT. It specifies CASSLQDQPQHF.

Here the CDR3 DNA reads TGCAGCGTTCCTGACGGTAACTATGGCTACACCTTC. Translating it yields CSVPDGNYGYTF. The chain is built from TRBV29-1 and TRBJ1-2; unclear D gene. Trimming took off 5 bases at V and 1 base at J, with 8 bases between the two ends. Germline values: CDR1 SQVTM, CDR2 ANQGSEA. CDR3 length: 12 amino acids. Using reference TRBV29-1 and TRBJ1-2 for the parts outside the CDR3, the full variable domain is SAVISQKPSRDICQRGTSLTIQCQVDSQVTMMFWYRQQPGQSLTLIATANQGSEATYESGFVIDKFPISRPNLTFSTLTVSNMSPEDSSIYLCSVPDGNYGYTFGSGTRLTVV.

This clonotype was observed a handful of times. The chain couples TRBV29-1 to TRBJ1-4, with D maybe TRBD1 (5 bases). The germline V gene has CDR1 SQVTM and CDR2 ANQGSEA. Trimming removed 3 bases at V and 6 bases at J, with 8 bases between. This CDR3 is built from 12 residues. CDR3 in amino acids: CSVEGRHEKLFF. CDR3 sequence (DNA): TGCAGCGTTGAGGGACGGCATGAAAAACTGTTTTTT. The full variable domain, in which reference TRBV29-1 and TRBJ1-4 provide the parts outside the CDR3, is SAVISQKPSRDICQRGTSLTIQCQVDSQVTMMFWYRQQPGQSLTLIATANQGSEATYESGFVIDKFPISRPNLTFSTLTVSNMSPEDSSIYLCSVEGRHEKLFFGSGTQLSVL.

This clonotype was counted between two and nine times. The chain employs TRBV9 and TRBJ1-2; a weak D match, TRBD1 (5 bases). The CDR3 loop spans 16 amino acids. The germline V gene encodes CDR1 SGDLS and CDR2 YYNGEE. Deletions cut 1 base from V and 7 bases from J, with 20 bases between. The CDR3 nucleotides read TGTGCCAGCAGCGTAAGTAGGTGGCAGGGCTCGGCTGGCTACACCTTC. Translated, it gives CASSVSRWQGSAGYTF.

This clonotype has just a few counts. V is TRBV14 and J is TRBJ2-1, with D hard to call. The length of the CDR3 is 13 residues. With 3 bases removed from V and 5 bases from J, the gap between germline ends came to 8 bases. The germline V gene has CDR1 SGHDN and CDR2 FVKESK. The CDR3 coding sequence is TGTGCCAGCAGCCATATCCCCCACAATGAGCAGTTCTTC. Protein product: CASSHIPHNEQFF.

This clonotype was seen only a few times. The gene calls are TRBV20-1 and TRBJ1-5; TRBD1 matches at 7 bases. The CDR3 totals 16 residues. V gave up 4 bases and J gave up 3 bases; unmatched junction bases: 12. Germline V gene sequence: CDR1 DFQATT, CDR2 SNEGSKA (reference sequence). The CDR3 DNA reads TGCAGTGCTACTCGACAGGGTGGGGTGAACAATCAGCCCCAGCATTTT. Amino acids: CSATRQGGVNNQPQHF.

This clonotype was detected a few times. The CDR3 DNA sequence: TGTGCCAGTCAGATGGGGTATGAGCAGTTCTTC. It yields the protein CASQMGYEQFF. This chain links TRBV19 with TRBJ2-1; D gene unclear. The CDR3 extends over 11 amino acids. V was trimmed by 8 bases and J by 8 bases, leaving 10 bases between them. CDR1 is LNHDA and CDR2 is SQIVND in the germline V gene (reference sequence).

The chain employs TRBV6-1 and TRBJ2-7; D might be TRBD1 (6 bases). Trimming pared 3 bases from V and 3 bases from J, leaving 18 bases between. The V gene's germline CDR1 is MNHNS and CDR2 SASEGT. There are 16 residues in the CDR3. The CDR3 reads CASSEMGATGDYEQYV. As DNA, the CDR3 is TGTGCCAGCAGTGAGATGGGGGCAACAGGAGACTACGAGCAGTACGTC.

This clonotype was seen a few times. The V and J genes are TRBV7-6 and TRBJ1-5, with D possibly being TRBD1 (6 bases). Germline CDR1 and CDR2: SGHVS and FNYEAQ. Trimming shortened V by 5 bases and J by 1 base, and 24 bases separated the two germline ends. This CDR3 has 19 residues. The CDR3 protein is CASSLAEGEEGVSNQPQHF. CDR3 coding DNA: TGTGCCAGCAGCCTCGCGGAGGGGGAAGAGGGGGTCAGCAATCAGCCCCAGCATTTT.

This clonotype was found a few times. The chain employs TRBV6-6 and TRBJ1-3, with D perhaps matching TRBD1 (6 bases). The germline V gene encodes CDR1 MNHNY and CDR2 SVGAGI (reference sequence). The V gene lost 0 bases and the J gene lost 6 bases, with 21 bases spanning the gap. This CDR3 region has 18 residues. CDR3 loop: CASSYSTFGQYRENTIYF. As DNA, the CDR3 is TGTGCCAGCAGTTACTCGACCTTCGGACAGTACAGGGAAAACACCATATATTTT.

This clonotype came up many times. This chain links TRBV7-8 with TRBJ2-7, with D possibly called TRBD1 or TRBD2 (7 bases each). Germline V gene data show CDR1 as SGHVS and CDR2 as FQNEAQ. The CDR3 length is 15 residues. Trimming cost V 5 bases and J 3 bases, with 17 bases left between them. CDR3 nucleotides: TGTGCCAGCAGCCCCCAGGGGGGGTTATTCTACGAGCAGTACTTC. This gives the protein CASSPQGGLFYEQYF.